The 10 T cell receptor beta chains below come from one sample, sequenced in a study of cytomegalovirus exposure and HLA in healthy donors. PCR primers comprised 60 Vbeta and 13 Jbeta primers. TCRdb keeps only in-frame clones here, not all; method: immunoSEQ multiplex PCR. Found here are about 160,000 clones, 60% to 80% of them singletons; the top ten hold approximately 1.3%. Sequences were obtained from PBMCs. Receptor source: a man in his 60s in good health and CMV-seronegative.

CDR3 in amino acids: CASSQDARESKAFF. The DNA for the CDR3 is TGCGCCAGCAGCCAAGATGCGAGGGAAAGTAAAGCTTTCTTT. V and J are TRBV4-3 and TRBJ1-1, with D unclear. Germline loops: CDR1 LGHNA, CDR2 YSLEER. There are 14 residues in the CDR3. V lost 0 bases, J lost 9 bases, and 14 bases lay in between.

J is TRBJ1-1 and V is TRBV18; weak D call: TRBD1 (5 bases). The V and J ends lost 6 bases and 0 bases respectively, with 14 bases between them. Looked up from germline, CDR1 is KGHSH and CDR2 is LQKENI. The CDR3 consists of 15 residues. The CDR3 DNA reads TGTGCCAGCTCTTCAGGACACCTCATGAACACTGAAGCTTTCTTT. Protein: CASSSGHLMNTEAFF.

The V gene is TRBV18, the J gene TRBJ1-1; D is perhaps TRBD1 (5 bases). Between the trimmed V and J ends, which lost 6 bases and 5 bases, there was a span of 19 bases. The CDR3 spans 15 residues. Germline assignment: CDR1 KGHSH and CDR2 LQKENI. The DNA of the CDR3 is TGTGCCAGCTCCCGATCGTTCGGGGGAGCGACTGAAGCTTTCTTT. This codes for CASSRSFGGATEAFF.

The CDR3 bases are TGTGCCAGCAGCTTACGGGCGGGGGGCAGCCAAGAGACCCAGTACTTC. This encodes CASSLRAGGSQETQYF. This chain connects TRBV7-3 to TRBJ2-5; 8 bases map to TRBD2. The CDR3 loop spans 16 amino acids. Trimming removed 2 bases from V and 1 base from J; junction bases left unmatched: 6. Germline loops: CDR1 SGHTA, CDR2 FQGTGA.

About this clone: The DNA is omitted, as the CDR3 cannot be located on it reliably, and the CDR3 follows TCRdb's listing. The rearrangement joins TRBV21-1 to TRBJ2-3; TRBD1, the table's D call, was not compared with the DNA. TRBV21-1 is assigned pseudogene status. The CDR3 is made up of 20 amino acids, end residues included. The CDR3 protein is CASSKVGRGSYAQFTDTQYF.

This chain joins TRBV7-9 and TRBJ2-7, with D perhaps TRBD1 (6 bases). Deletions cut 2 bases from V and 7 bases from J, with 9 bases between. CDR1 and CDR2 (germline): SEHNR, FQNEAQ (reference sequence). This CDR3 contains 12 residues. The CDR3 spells CASSLQGWEQYF. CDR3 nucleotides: TGTGCCAGCAGCTTACAGGGGTGGGAGCAGTACTTC.

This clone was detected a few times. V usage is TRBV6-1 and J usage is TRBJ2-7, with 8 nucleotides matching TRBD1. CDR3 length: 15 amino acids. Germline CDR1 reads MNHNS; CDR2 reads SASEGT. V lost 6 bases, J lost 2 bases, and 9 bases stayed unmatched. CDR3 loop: CASSDYSDRAYEQYF. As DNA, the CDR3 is TGTGCCAGCAGCGACTATTCGGACAGGGCCTACGAGCAGTACTTC.

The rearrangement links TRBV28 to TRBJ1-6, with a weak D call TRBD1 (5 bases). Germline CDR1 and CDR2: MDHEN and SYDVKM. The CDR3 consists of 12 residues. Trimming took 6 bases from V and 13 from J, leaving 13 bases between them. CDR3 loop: CASRSTEKPLHF. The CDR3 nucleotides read TGTGCCAGCAGATCGACAGAGAAGCCCCTCCACTTT.

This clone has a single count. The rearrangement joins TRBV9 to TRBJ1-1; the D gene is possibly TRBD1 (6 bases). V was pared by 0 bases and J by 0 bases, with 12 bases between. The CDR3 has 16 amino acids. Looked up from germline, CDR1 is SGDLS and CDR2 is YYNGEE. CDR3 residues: CASSVDRDEMNTEAFF. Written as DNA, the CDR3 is TGTGCCAGCAGCGTAGACAGGGATGAAATGAACACTGAAGCTTTCTTT.

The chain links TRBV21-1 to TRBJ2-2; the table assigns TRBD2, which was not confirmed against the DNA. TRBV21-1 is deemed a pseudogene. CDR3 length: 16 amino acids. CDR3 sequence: CASDPFGEGDTGELFF. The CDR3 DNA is TGTGCCAGCGACCCTTTCGGGGAGGGAGACACCGGGGAGCTGTTTTTT.